This is a list of T cell receptor beta chains from one sample in a study of control samples from healthy donors and cancer patients. TCRdb's table, derived via immunoSEQ multiplex PCR, lists solely in-frame clones and lacks some. The sample has some 150,000 clones, 94% seen once. The sequenced sample consisted of blood. The receptors shown here come from a man between 35 and 55 years old in good health. Each CDR3 is given with its conserved first and last residue. D genes are given only for firm matches. A row's size may be missing; if present it is once, few, many or a size class.

DNA,CDR3,J,V,D,size
TGTGCCAGCAGCTTAAGTTTCGAGAACATTCAGTACTTC,CASSLSFENIQYF,TRBJ2-4,TRBV7-2,NA,NA
TGTGCCAGCAGTTCGGGGACCTCGGGTCAGCCCCAGCATTTT,CASSSGTSGQPQHF,TRBJ1-5,TRBV6-2/TRBV6-3,NA,NA
TGTGCCAGCAGTTTGGGACTAGCGTCAGATACGCAGTATTTT,CASSLGLASDTQYF,TRBJ2-3,TRBV7-2,TRBD2,NA
TGTGCCAGTAGTATCGGTAAGAGTCGGCGGTACACTGAAGCTTTCTTT,CASSIGKSRRYTEAFF,TRBJ1-1,TRBV19,NA,NA
TGTGCCAGCAGCTTAGAATGGGGAAGGACTGGGGCCAACGTCCTGACTTTC,CASSLEWGRTGANVLTF,TRBJ2-6,TRBV11-3,NA,NA
TGTGCCAGCAGAGGAACTGAAGCTTTCTTT,CASRGTEAFF,TRBJ1-1,TRBV7-9,NA,once
TGTGCCAGCAGTGGCAGGGTGGAACTGTTTTTT,CASSGRVELFF,TRBJ1-4,TRBV28,NA,NA
TGTGCCAGCTCACATAGCTCCTATAATTCACCCCTCCACTTT,CASSHSSYNSPLHF,TRBJ1-6,TRBV18,NA,NA
TGCGCCAGCAGCCGAGGGGGGTTGCAGCCCCAGCATTTT,CASSRGGLQPQHF,TRBJ1-5,TRBV4-1,NA,few
TGTGCCATCAGTGTTGTCGACCCGCTGCGGGCTAACTATGGCTACACCTTC,CAISVVDPLRANYGYTF,TRBJ1-2,TRBV10-3,NA,NA
TGTGCCAGCAGCTCTCGAGGAGGTAAAGCCTACGAGCAGTACTTC,CASSSRGGKAYEQYF,TRBJ2-7,TRBV5-6,NA,NA
TGTGCCAGCAGCCCGAATTGGGGCACCGGGGAGCTGTTTTTT,CASSPNWGTGELFF,TRBJ2-2,TRBV5-6,NA,NA
TGTGCCAGCAGCCAGGCAGGGGGCAACTATGGCTACACCTTC,CASSQAGGNYGYTF,TRBJ1-2,TRBV14,TRBD1,NA
TGTGCCAGTAGTTCGGGACGGATCTCTGGAAACACCATATATTTT,CASSSGRISGNTIYF,TRBJ1-3,TRBV19,NA,NA
TGTGCCAGCAGTTTATGGGAACTAGCGGGGGGGCCCGGGGAGCTGTTTTTT,CASSLWELAGGPGELFF,TRBJ2-2,TRBV28,TRBD2,NA
TGTGCCAGCAGCGAGGGACTAGCGGGGAGGTGGGAGCAGTTCTTC,CASSEGLAGRWEQFF,TRBJ2-1,TRBV7-9,TRBD2,NA
TGTGCCAGCACCATGACAGGGGGGAACGAGCAGTACTTC,CASTMTGGNEQYF,TRBJ2-7,TRBV27,TRBD1,NA
TGTGCCAGCAGCTTCCATGGACTAGCGGGGATCACAGATACGCAGTATTTT,CASSFHGLAGITDTQYF,TRBJ2-3,TRBV5-5,TRBD2,NA
TGTGCCAGCAGCCCTTCTAGCGGGGGGGCCGGGAGGAACAATGAGCAGTTCTTC,CASSPSSGGAGRNNEQFF,TRBJ2-1,TRBV7-9,TRBD2,NA
TGTGCCAGCATGGCAGGGGCGCGATCTGATGAGCAGTACTTC,CASMAGARSDEQYF,TRBJ2-7,TRBV3-1/TRBV3-2,NA,once
TGTGCCACCCGATCTAGCGGGGGGAACAATGAGCAGTTCTTC,CATRSSGGNNEQFF,TRBJ2-1,TRBV24-1,TRBD2,NA
TGCGCCAGCAGCTTGGAGGGGGGCCCCAATTCACCCCTCCACTTT,CASSLEGGPNSPLHF,TRBJ1-6,TRBV5-1,NA,NA
TGTGCCAGCAGCCACCAAGCTGCAGGGGGCACTGAAGCTTTCTTT,CASSHQAAGGTEAFF,TRBJ1-1,TRBV14,TRBD1,NA
TGTGCCAGCAGCTTTACTAGCGGGGGGACCTACGAGCAGTACTTC,CASSFTSGGTYEQYF,TRBJ2-7,TRBV7-3,TRBD2,NA
TGTGCCAGTTGGGACCGTACTCACTATGGCTACACCTTC,CASWDRTHYGYTF,TRBJ1-2,TRBV19,NA,NA
TGTGCCACCAGTGACGCCCGACGGGTTGGGGGCGGGGAGCTGTTTTTT,CATSDARRVGGGELFF,TRBJ2-2,TRBV24-1,NA,NA
TGTGCCAGCGGGTTCAGGGGGCAAGGCTACGAGCAGTACTTC,CASGFRGQGYEQYF,TRBJ2-7,TRBV5-8,TRBD1,NA
TGCGCCAGCAGCCAAGAAGCATTCTACAGGCTCTCTGGAAACACCATATATTTT,CASSQEAFYRLSGNTIYF,TRBJ1-3,TRBV4-3,NA,NA
TGTGCCACGGCGGACACGAGGTGGGAGCAGTACTTC,CATADTRWEQYF,TRBJ2-7,TRBV19,NA,NA
TGTGCCAGCAGTTTGGGGTACGTGGGAACTGAAGCTTTCTTT,CASSLGYVGTEAFF,TRBJ1-1,TRBV7-9,NA,NA
TGTGCCAGTAGTATCACGGATAATTCACCCCTCCACTTT,CASSITDNSPLHF,TRBJ1-6,TRBV19,NA,NA
TGCAGCGCCGACAGGTTGAACACTGAAGCTTTCTTT,CSADRLNTEAFF,TRBJ1-1,TRBV29-1,NA,NA
TGTGCCAGCAGCCAAGTGGATCGGGATAACACCATATATTTT,CASSQVDRDNTIYF,TRBJ1-3,TRBV3-1/TRBV3-2,NA,NA
TGTGCCAGCAGTTCCCGGGACAATAAAGACTACACCTTC,CASSSRDNKDYTF,TRBJ1-2,TRBV6-5,NA,NA
TGTGCCAGCAGCTTTGGTCGGGGCAGGGGGGACTTTGGCTACACCTTC,CASSFGRGRGDFGYTF,TRBJ1-2,TRBV5-8,TRBD1,NA